These T cell receptor beta chains were read from a single sample in a study of blood T cells in healthy people across ages. A single record per CDR3 protein comes from TCRdb applying MiXCR to the 5' RACE reads. The profile shows approximately 810,000 distinct CDR3 sequences, around 36% of them singletons. What was sequenced was blood. These receptors were collected from a man younger than 35 in good health. Each CDR3 is given with its conserved first and last residue. D genes are given only for firm matches. Expanded clones get a size class; other rows say once, few or many, or leave the size out.

J: TRBJ1-3
D: NA
V: TRBV7-9
size: NA
CDR3: CASSLAMGGNTIYF
DNA: TGTGCCAGCAGCTTAGCGATGGGGGGAAACACCATATATTTT

J: TRBJ1-5
D: NA
V: TRBV9
size: few
CDR3: CASSVDGFGTNQPQHF
DNA: TGTGCCAGCAGCGTAGACGGTTTCGGTACCAATCAGCCCCAGCATTTT

J: TRBJ1-1
D: TRBD1
V: TRBV14
size: NA
CDR3: CASSQEHRGLTEAFF
DNA: TGTGCCAGCAGCCAAGAACACAGGGGGCTGACTGAAGCTTTCTTT

J: TRBJ2-3
D: NA
V: TRBV12-3/TRBV12-4
size: NA
CDR3: CASSFGVAADTQYF
DNA: TGTGCCAGCAGTTTTGGGGTGGCAGCAGATACGCAGTATTTT

J: TRBJ1-2
D: TRBD1
V: TRBV12-3/TRBV12-4
size: many
CDR3: CASSPGTGLGNYGYTF
DNA: TGTGCCAGCAGCCCCGGGACAGGGTTGGGAAACTATGGCTACACCTTC

J: TRBJ2-5
D: TRBD1
V: TRBV7-2
size: few
CDR3: CASSSGQGTETQYF
DNA: TGTGCCAGCAGCTCGGGACAGGGGACAGAGACCCAGTACTTC

J: TRBJ2-5
D: NA
V: TRBV12-3/TRBV12-4
size: NA
CDR3: CASSLGSSNEQYF
DNA: TGTGCCAGCAGTTTAGGTTCATCCAATGAGCAGTACTTC

J: TRBJ2-5
D: NA
V: TRBV9
size: many
CDR3: CASSVAGPGETQYF
DNA: TGTGCCAGCAGCGTAGCAGGGCCGGGAGAGACCCAGTACTTC

J: TRBJ2-7
D: TRBD1
V: TRBV7-9
size: NA
CDR3: CASSTTGQDSYEQYF
DNA: TGTGCCAGCAGTACGACGGGACAGGACTCCTACGAGCAGTACTTC

J: TRBJ1-1
D: NA
V: TRBV6-2/TRBV6-3
size: NA
CDR3: CSSSPGNTEAFF
DNA: TGTTCCAGCAGCCCAGGGAACACTGAAGCTTTCTTT

J: TRBJ2-5
D: NA
V: TRBV2
size: NA
CDR3: CASSEFVQETQYF
DNA: TGTGCCAGCAGTGAATTTGTCCAAGAGACCCAGTACTTC

J: TRBJ1-1
D: NA
V: TRBV4-3
size: NA
CDR3: CASSQRGLGSTEAFF
DNA: TGCGCCAGCAGCCAAAGGGGACTGGGAAGCACTGAAGCTTTCTTT

J: TRBJ1-1
D: TRBD1
V: TRBV4-1
size: NA
CDR3: CASSLTDRGNTEAFF
DNA: TGCGCCAGCAGTTTAACGGACAGGGGGAACACTGAAGCTTTCTTT

J: TRBJ2-7
D: NA
V: TRBV11-2
size: NA
CDR3: CASSLVGRKDYEQYF
DNA: TGTGCCAGCAGCTTAGTGGGGCGCAAAGACTACGAGCAGTACTTC

J: TRBJ2-1
D: NA
V: TRBV9
size: many
CDR3: CASSVAGISYNEQFF
DNA: TGTGCCAGCAGCGTAGCCGGGATCTCCTACAATGAGCAGTTCTTC

J: TRBJ1-2
D: NA
V: TRBV9
size: NA
CDR3: CASSVRGGIHGYTF
DNA: TGTGCCAGCAGCGTAAGAGGGGGAATCCATGGCTACACCTTC

J: TRBJ1-2
D: NA
V: TRBV10-3
size: once
CDR3: CAISGTTYGNYGYIF
DNA: TGTGCCATCAGTGGTACCACCTACGGGAACTATGGCTACATCTTC

J: TRBJ1-4
D: NA
V: TRBV4-2
size: NA
CDR3: CASSPQDGGAPTNEKLFF
DNA: TGTGCCAGCAGCCCCCAAGACGGTGGGGCCCCAACTAATGAAAAACTGTTTTTT

J: TRBJ1-6
D: TRBD1
V: TRBV9
size: NA
CDR3: CASSVGDDRANSPLHF
DNA: TGTGCCAGCAGCGTAGGGGATGACAGGGCTAATTCACCCCTCCACTTT

J: TRBJ1-1
D: NA
V: TRBV25-1
size: few
CDR3: CASSLLGRDTEAFF
DNA: TGTGCCAGCAGCCTTCTCGGCCGGGACACTGAAGCTTTCTTT

J: TRBJ2-7
D: TRBD2
V: TRBV7-9
size: NA
CDR3: CASSSELAGAYEQYF
DNA: TGTGCCAGCAGCTCAGAACTAGCGGGAGCCTACGAGCAGTACTTC

J: TRBJ1-3
D: NA
V: TRBV7-9
size: NA
CDR3: CASSSALRSSGNTIYF
DNA: TGTGCCAGCAGCTCCGCCCTTAGAAGCTCTGGAAACACCATATATTTT